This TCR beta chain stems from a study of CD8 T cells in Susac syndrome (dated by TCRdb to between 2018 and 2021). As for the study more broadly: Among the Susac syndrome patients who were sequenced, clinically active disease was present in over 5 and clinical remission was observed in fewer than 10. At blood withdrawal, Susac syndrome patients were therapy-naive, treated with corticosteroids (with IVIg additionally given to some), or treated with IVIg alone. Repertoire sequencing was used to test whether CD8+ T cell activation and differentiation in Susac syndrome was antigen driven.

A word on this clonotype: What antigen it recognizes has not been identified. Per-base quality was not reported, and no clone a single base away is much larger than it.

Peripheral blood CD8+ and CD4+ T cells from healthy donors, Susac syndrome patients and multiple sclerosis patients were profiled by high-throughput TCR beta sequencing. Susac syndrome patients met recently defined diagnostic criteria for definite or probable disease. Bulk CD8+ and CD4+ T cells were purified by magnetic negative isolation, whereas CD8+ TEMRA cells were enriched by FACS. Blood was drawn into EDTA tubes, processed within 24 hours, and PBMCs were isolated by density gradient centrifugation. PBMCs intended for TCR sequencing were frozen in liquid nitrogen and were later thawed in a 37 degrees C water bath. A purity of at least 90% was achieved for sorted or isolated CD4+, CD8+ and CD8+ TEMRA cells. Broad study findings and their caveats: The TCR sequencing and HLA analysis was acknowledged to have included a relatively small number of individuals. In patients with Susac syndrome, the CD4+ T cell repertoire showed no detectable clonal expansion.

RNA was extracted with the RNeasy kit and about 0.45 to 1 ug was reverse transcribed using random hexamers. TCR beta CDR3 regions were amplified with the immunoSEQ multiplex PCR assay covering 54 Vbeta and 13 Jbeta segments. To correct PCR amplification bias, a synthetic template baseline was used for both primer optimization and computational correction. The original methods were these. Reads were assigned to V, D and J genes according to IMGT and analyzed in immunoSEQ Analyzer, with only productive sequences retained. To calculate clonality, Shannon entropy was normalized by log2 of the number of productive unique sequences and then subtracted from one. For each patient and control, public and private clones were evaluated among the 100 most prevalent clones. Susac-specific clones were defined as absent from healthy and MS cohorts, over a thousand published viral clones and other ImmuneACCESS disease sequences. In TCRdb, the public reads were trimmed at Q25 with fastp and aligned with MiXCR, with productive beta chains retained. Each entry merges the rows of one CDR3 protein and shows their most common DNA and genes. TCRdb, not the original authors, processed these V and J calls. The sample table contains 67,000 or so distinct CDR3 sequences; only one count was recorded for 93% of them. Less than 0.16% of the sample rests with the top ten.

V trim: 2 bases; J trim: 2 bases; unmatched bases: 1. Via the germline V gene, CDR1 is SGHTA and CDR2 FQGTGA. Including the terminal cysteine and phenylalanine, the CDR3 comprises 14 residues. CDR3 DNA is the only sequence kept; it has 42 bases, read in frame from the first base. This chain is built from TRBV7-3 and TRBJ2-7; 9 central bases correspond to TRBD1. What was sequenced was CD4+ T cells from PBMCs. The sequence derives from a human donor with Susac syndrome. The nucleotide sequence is TGTGCCAGCAGCTTAGGACAGGGGACCTACGAGCAGTACTTC. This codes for CASSLGQGTYEQYF.